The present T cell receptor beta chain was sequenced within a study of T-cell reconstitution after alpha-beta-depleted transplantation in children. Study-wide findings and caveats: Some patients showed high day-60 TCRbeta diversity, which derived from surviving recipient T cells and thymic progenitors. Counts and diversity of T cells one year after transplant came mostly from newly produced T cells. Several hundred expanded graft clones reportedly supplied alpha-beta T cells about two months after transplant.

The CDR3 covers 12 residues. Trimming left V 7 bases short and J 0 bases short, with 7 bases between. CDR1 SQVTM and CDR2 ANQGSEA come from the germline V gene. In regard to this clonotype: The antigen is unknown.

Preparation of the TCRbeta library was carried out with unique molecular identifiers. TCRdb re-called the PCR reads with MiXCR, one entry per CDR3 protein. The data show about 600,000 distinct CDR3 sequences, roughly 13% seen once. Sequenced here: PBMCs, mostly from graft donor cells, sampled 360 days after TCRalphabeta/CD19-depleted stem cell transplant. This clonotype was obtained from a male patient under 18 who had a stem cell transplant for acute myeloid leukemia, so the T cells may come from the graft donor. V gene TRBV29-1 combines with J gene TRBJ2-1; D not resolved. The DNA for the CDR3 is TGCAGCGACAAAAGCTCCTACAATGAGCAGTTCTTC. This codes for CSDKSSYNEQFF.